A single T cell receptor (beta chain) is shown here with its context. Its antigen is still unknown. The data were obtained in a study of Ad26.COV2.S vaccination and SARS-CoV-2 variants. Across the whole study: The study gave Ad26.COV2.S intramuscularly, once or twice 56 days apart. Overall study results and limits: Non-spike TCR breadth was similar in vaccine and placebo recipients.

Only in-frame clones appear in the TCRdb table, and some are missing; sequencing was by immunoSEQ multiplex PCR. This table holds roughly 350,000 clones, around 89% found once. Treatment of the sample: around 19 received Ad26.COV2.S at low or high dose, single or two shots; roughly 5 received placebo; per-sample allocation not given. Samples analyzed were those drawn on day 63 after the first vaccine or placebo injection. The donor's status was that of an adult aged 18-55 years in Boston. V was trimmed by 4 bases and J by 0 bases, leaving 19 bases between them. This CDR3 is built from 17 residues. CDR1 and CDR2 from the germline V gene are SGHRS and YFSETQ.

The sequence came from a person aged 18 to 65 who received the Ad26.COV2.S COVID-19 vaccine or a placebo. The rearrangement links TRBV5-1 to TRBJ1-1; TRBD1 is a possible D gene (5 bases). The specimen comprised peripheral blood, sampled in a trial of Ad26.COV2.S vaccine versus placebo. This CDR3 is CASSASVLKGLNTEAFF. The CDR3 coding sequence is TGCGCCAGCAGCGCTTCAGTCCTCAAGGGGTTGAACACTGAAGCTTTCTTT.